The source of this T cell receptor beta chain is a study of radiotherapy plus CTLA-4 blockade in lung cancer. Study-wide findings and caveats: Tumor-origin TCR clones grew in blood after radiotherapy plus ipilimumab. Alongside interferon-beta, early blood T cell clone dynamics were reportedly the best predictor of response.

The data were produced by immunoSEQ multiplex PCR, yet TCRdb's version contains in-frame clones alone and is incomplete. The table includes around 110,000 clones, more than 75% detected once. Concerning this clone: Its antigen is undetermined.

Germline V lookup: CDR1 SNHLY, CDR2 FYNNEI. The CDR3 runs to 12 residues. V lost 5 bases to trimming and J lost 5 bases, with 10 bases between them. Ipilimumab CTLA-4 blockade and focal radiation were given to patients with chemo-refractory metastatic non-small-cell lung cancer. The chain combines TRBV2 with TRBJ2-7, with D possibly being TRBD1 (5 bases). The TCR originated in a human donor with non-small cell lung cancer that progressed on radiotherapy plus ipilimumab. Some clones in this sample may be carry-over from other donors' samples. Sample: peripheral blood, taken from a patient treated with radiotherapy plus ipilimumab. The CDR3 spells CASSSDTDEQYF. The DNA for the CDR3 is TGTGCCAGCAGTTCGGACACGGACGAGCAGTACTTC.